Each of the 26 T cell receptor beta chains below was sequenced from the same sample in a study of control samples from healthy donors and cancer patients. TCRdb keeps only in-frame clones here, not all; method: immunoSEQ multiplex PCR. The sample includes 150,000 to 200,000 clones, 91% seen only once; the top ten take about 1.4%. Sequencing input: blood. These receptors were collected from a young woman in good health.

The chain joins TRBV5-3 to TRBJ1-5, with 7 positions matching TRBD1. TRBV5-3 is assigned to the ORF class and has an uncertain function. Trimming cost V 0 bases and J 6 bases; bases outside gene matches: 6. The CDR3 is made up of 15 amino acids. CDR3 DNA sequence: TGTGCCAGAAGCTTGGGAGGGGGCTGGGGTCAGCCCCAGCATTTT. Translated: CARSLGGGWGQPQHF.

The chain uses TRBV6-5 and TRBJ2-3; D might be TRBD2 (6 bases). Between the trimmed V and J ends, which lost 4 bases and 0 bases, there was a span of 11 bases. The CDR3 contains 15 residues. Germline V CDR1 and CDR2: MNHEY, SVGAGI. CDR3 DNA sequence: TGTGCCAGCAGTTCGCGGGGTACTAGCACAGATACGCAGTATTTT. It is translated as CASSSRGTSTDTQYF.

This sequence joins TRBV7-8 and TRBJ1-5; TRBD1 matches 8 bases. With V trimmed by 5 bases and J by 3 bases, 3 bases remained unmatched. CDR1 is SGHVS, CDR2 FQNEAQ, per germline. The CDR3 contains 14 residues. The CDR3 here is CASSATGVNQPQHF. In nucleotides, the CDR3 is TGTGCCAGCAGCGCGACAGGGGTCAATCAGCCCCAGCATTTT.

V and J are TRBV10-3 and TRBJ1-6, with D perhaps matching TRBD1 (6 bases). Trimming took off 0 bases at V and 5 bases at J, with 8 bases between the two ends. This CDR3 has 15 amino acids. Looked up from germline, CDR1 is ENHRY and CDR2 is SYGVKD. The CDR3 bases are TGTGCCATCAGTGAGTCGAGGACAGATAATTCACCCCTCCACTTT. It codes for CAISESRTDNSPLHF.

This chain links TRBV10-3 with TRBJ1-1, with 9 nucleotides matching TRBD1. The ends lost 3 bases at V and 0 bases at J; junction bases unmatched: 8. CDR1 ENHRY and CDR2 SYGVKD come from the germline V gene. The CDR3 has 17 residues. CDR3 loop: CAISDPGTGRLNTEAFF. CDR3 sequence (DNA): TGTGCCATCAGTGACCCCGGGACAGGGAGGTTGAACACTGAAGCTTTCTTT.

The chain has TRBV18 and TRBJ2-7, with D unresolved. CDR1 is KGHSH and CDR2 is LQKENI in the germline V gene. The CDR3 sequence is 13 residues long. The V end lost 2 bases, the J end lost 0 bases, and 5 bases lay between the germline ends. CDR3 nucleotides: TGTGCCAGCTCACCAACCACCTCCTACGAGCAGTACTTC. Protein product: CASSPTTSYEQYF. Together with reference TRBV18 and TRBJ2-7, the CDR3 gives the full variable domain: NAGVMQNPRHLVRRRGQEARLRCSPMKGHSHVYWYRQLPEEGLKFMVYLQKENIIDESGMPKERFSAEFPKEGPSILRIQQVVRGDSAAYFCASSPTTSYEQYFGPGTRLTVT.

V and J are TRBV7-2 and TRBJ2-1, with 9 bases lining up with TRBD1. CDR3 size: 15 residues. V trimming: 4 bases; J trimming: 3 bases; junction bases outside the gene matches: 4. Germline V gene data show CDR1 as SGHTA and CDR2 as FQGNSA. The CDR3 DNA reads TGTGCCAGCAGCTCTACGGGACAGGGCTACAATGAGCAGTTCTTC. Translation: CASSSTGQGYNEQFF.

This chain connects TRBV4-2 to TRBJ2-5, with D perhaps TRBD1 or TRBD2 (5 bases each). CDR3 length: 14 residues. Trimming removed 1 base at V and 1 base at J, with 7 bases between. The germline V gene encodes CDR1 LGHNA and CDR2 YNFKEQ. This CDR3 reads CASSQAGTQETQYF. CDR3 nucleotides: TGTGCCAGCAGCCAAGCGGGGACCCAAGAGACCCAGTACTTC.

The CDR3 loop reads CASSYDGRYQYF. In nucleotides, the CDR3 is TGTGCCAGCAGTTACGACGGGAGGTATCAGTATTTT. The J gene is TRBJ2-3, the V gene TRBV6-2 or TRBV6-3, with 7 bases fitting TRBD2. J lost 12 bases, V lost 2 bases, and 5 bases had no gene match. The length of the CDR3 is 12 residues. Germline values: CDR1 MNHEY, CDR2 SVGEGT.

The chain recombines TRBV28 with TRBJ2-7; tentatively, D is TRBD1 (5 bases). Trimming took off 1 base at V and 2 bases at J, with 9 bases between the two ends. This CDR3 comprises 14 residues. Germline V gene data show CDR1 as MDHEN and CDR2 as SYDVKM. The CDR3 coding sequence is TGTGCCAGCAGTTTATTTGGCAGGGCCTACGAGCAGTACTTC. Its translation is CASSLFGRAYEQYF.

This chain joins TRBV28 and TRBJ1-1; TRBD1 might be the D (5 bases). V was trimmed by 6 bases and J by 1 base, leaving 12 bases between them. CDR1 and CDR2 (germline): MDHEN, SYDVKM. This CDR3 is 14 amino acids long. The CDR3 sequence: CASRPPGPNTEAFF. In DNA form, the CDR3 reads TGTGCCAGCAGGCCCCCGGGACCGAACACTGAAGCTTTCTTT.

This chain uses TRBV19 with TRBJ1-4; 9 nucleotides line up with TRBD1. The CDR3 spans 14 residues. Germline lookup yields CDR1 LNHDA and CDR2 SQIVND (reference sequence). V shed 6 bases, J shed 2 bases, and the junction held 1 base outside the gene matches. The CDR3 region has the DNA TGTGCCAGTAGAGGACAGGGGACTAATGAAAAACTGTTTTTT. Translating gives CASRGQGTNEKLFF.

The chain is built from TRBV5-1 and TRBJ2-1; 12 positions agree with TRBD2. The CDR3 extends over 15 amino acids. Germline CDR1 and CDR2: SGHRS and YFSETQ. Trimming removed 5 bases from V and 2 bases from J; junction bases left unmatched: 2. This chain's CDR3 is CASRTSGGPYNEQFF. CDR3 in DNA: TGCGCCAGCAGGACTAGCGGGGGACCCTACAATGAGCAGTTCTTC.

V gene TRBV6-5 combines with J gene TRBJ1-5; the D gene is possibly TRBD1 (6 bases). The germline V gene has CDR1 MNHEY and CDR2 SVGAGI. The CDR3 contains 13 residues. V shed 5 bases and J shed 6 bases, with 11 bases lying between them. The CDR3 DNA sequence: TGTGCCAGCAGTCCCAACAGGGTTCAGCCCCAGCATTTT. Its protein is CASSPNRVQPQHF.

The CDR3 loop is CASSRTGRTEAFF. CDR3 sequence (DNA): TGTGCCAGCAGCAGGACAGGTCGGACTGAAGCTTTCTTT. The genes are TRBV12-3 or TRBV12-4 and TRBJ1-1; 7 nucleotides agree with TRBD1. V lost 6 bases, J lost 5 bases, and 6 bases stayed unmatched. This CDR3 comprises 13 residues.

V usage is TRBV5-1 and J usage is TRBJ2-2; no clear D. The CDR3 has 13 residues. The V end was cut by 0 bases, the J end by 5 bases, with 5 bases between. CDR1 is SGHRS, CDR2 YFSETQ, per germline. The DNA for the CDR3 is TGCGCCAGCAGCTTGGGACGGACCGGGGAGCTGTTTTTT. This encodes CASSLGRTGELFF.

This chain links TRBV19 with TRBJ2-3; 8 bases match TRBD2. Germline V gene data show CDR1 as LNHDA and CDR2 as SQIVND (reference sequence). The junction had 9 bases not matched to a gene; V was cut back by 3 bases and J by 1 base. The CDR3 is 17 amino acids. The DNA for the CDR3 is TGTGCCAGTAGTATCAACACCCCGGGACTAGGCACAGATACGCAGTATTTT. Residues: CASSINTPGLGTDTQYF.

A single count supports this clone. V is TRBV24-1 and J is TRBJ2-3; D is ambiguous. CDR1 is KGHDR, CDR2 SFDVKD, per germline. V dropped 0 bases and J dropped 2 bases, with 5 bases sitting between them. The CDR3 runs to 14 residues. For the CDR3, the DNA is TGTGCCACCAGTGATTTGGGCCCCACAGATACGCAGTATTTT. It encodes CATSDLGPTDTQYF.

The sample holds one count of this clone. V usage is TRBV6-2 or TRBV6-3 and J usage is TRBJ2-7; TRBD1 is a possible D gene (6 bases). CDR3 length: 14 amino acids. Germline V gene sequence: CDR1 MNHEY, CDR2 SVGEGT. Trimming took 4 bases from V and 0 from J, leaving 10 bases between them. The CDR3 loop is CASSLRDNSYEQYF. DNA for the CDR3: TGTGCCAGCAGTTTACGGGACAACTCCTACGAGCAGTACTTC.

The chain has TRBV2 and TRBJ1-2; TRBD1 agrees at 11 bases. The CDR3 consists of 13 residues. V lost 6 bases, J lost 6 bases, and 3 bases stayed unmatched. Germline assignment: CDR1 SNHLY and CDR2 FYNNEI. The CDR3: CASRDRGRDGYTF. In nucleotides, the CDR3 is TGTGCCAGCAGGGACAGGGGGCGAGATGGCTACACCTTC.

The V and J genes are TRBV5-1 and TRBJ2-1, with 8 bases aligning to TRBD2. This CDR3 region has 15 residues. The junction had 2 bases not matched to a gene; V was cut back by 0 bases and J by 3 bases. Germline V gene lookup returns CDR1 SGHRS and CDR2 YFSETQ. The CDR3: CASSLGGTSYNEQFF. The DNA of the CDR3 is TGCGCCAGCAGCTTGGGGGGGACTAGCTACAATGAGCAGTTCTTC.

This sequence joins TRBV2 and TRBJ1-1, with 11 bases identical to TRBD1. V was clipped by 0 bases and J by 6 bases; unmatched bases: 3. CDR1 and CDR2 from the germline V gene are SNHLY and FYNNEI. The CDR3 is 15 amino acids. CDR3 amino acids: CASSEARDRGSEAFF. The CDR3 DNA reads as TGTGCCAGCAGTGAAGCTCGGGACAGGGGGTCTGAAGCTTTCTTT.

J is TRBJ2-5 and V is TRBV7-2; TRBD1 aligns across 7 bases. The V gene end was trimmed by 1 base and the J gene end by 4 bases; junction bases not matched to a gene: 3. The CDR3 extends over 14 amino acids. Germline loops: CDR1 SGHTA, CDR2 FQGNSA. CDR3 residues: CASSLGTGGETQYF. Written as DNA, the CDR3 is TGTGCCAGCAGCTTAGGGACAGGAGGAGAGACCCAGTACTTC.

The chain carries TRBV6-5 and TRBJ1-1; no definite D call. The CDR3 is made up of 14 amino acids. The V gene lost 0 bases and the J gene lost 1 base, with 6 bases spanning the gap. From germline, CDR1 is MNHEY and CDR2 SVGAGI. Here the CDR3 DNA reads TGTGCCAGCAGTTACTCTCAGCAGAACACTGAAGCTTTCTTT. It yields the protein CASSYSQQNTEAFF.

The chain carries TRBV3-1 (or the pseudogene TRBV3-2) and TRBJ1-2; no clear D. Trimming pared 3 bases from V and 0 bases from J, leaving 11 bases between. This CDR3 region has 15 residues. Germline CDR1 LGHDT, CDR2 YNNKEL (reference sequence). CDR3 bases: TGTGCCAGCAGCCAGAATCCAGGACCTAACTATGGCTACACCTTC. Translating it yields CASSQNPGPNYGYTF.

The chain has TRBV30 and TRBJ2-7; TRBD2 matches at 7 bases. CDR3 length equals 13 residues. The V gene end was trimmed by 3 bases and the J gene end by 0 bases; junction bases not matched to a gene: 2. Germline-derived CDR1 and CDR2 are GTSNPN and SVGIG (reference sequence). Here the CDR3 reads CAWRGRDSYEQYF. CDR3 sequence (DNA): TGTGCCTGGAGGGGGAGGGACTCCTACGAGCAGTACTTC.